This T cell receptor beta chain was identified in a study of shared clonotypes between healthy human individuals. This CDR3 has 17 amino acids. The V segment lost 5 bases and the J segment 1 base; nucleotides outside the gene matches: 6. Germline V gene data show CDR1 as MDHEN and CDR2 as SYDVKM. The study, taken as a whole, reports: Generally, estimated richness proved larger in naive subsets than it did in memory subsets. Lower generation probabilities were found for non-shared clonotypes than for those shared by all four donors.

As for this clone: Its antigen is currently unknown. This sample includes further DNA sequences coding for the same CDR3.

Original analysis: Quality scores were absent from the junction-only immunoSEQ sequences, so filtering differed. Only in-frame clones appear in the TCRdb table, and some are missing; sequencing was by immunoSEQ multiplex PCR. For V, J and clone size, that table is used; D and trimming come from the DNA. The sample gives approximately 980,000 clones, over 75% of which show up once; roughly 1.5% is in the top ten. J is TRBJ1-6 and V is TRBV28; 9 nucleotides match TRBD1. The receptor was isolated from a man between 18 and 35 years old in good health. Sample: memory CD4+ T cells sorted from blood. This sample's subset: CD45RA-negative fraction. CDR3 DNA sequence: TGTGCCAGCAGTCCGGCCGGGACAGGGTCCTATAATTCACCCCTCCACTTT. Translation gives CASSPAGTGSYNSPLHF.